Presented here are 27 T cell receptor beta chains from one specimen sequenced in a study of T cells in localized non-small cell lung cancer. Generated by immunoSEQ multiplex PCR, the TCRdb table keeps only in-frame clones and is missing some. Of tens of thousands of clones listed, about 87% are singletons. The source was peripheral blood, collected before any cancer treatment. These receptors all come from a woman between 35 and 70 years old with stage I lung adenocarcinoma.

The chain couples TRBV7-9 to TRBJ2-2; 7 bases map to TRBD2. CDR1 and CDR2 from the germline V gene are SEHNR and FQNEAQ (reference sequence). CDR3 size: 18 residues. J gave up 7 bases and V 2 bases, and 16 bases lay outside the gene matches. CDR3 in DNA: TGTGCCAGCAGCTTAAGGTTGATGCTGCGGGAGAGTATCGGGGAGCTGTTTTTT. Its translation is CASSLRLMLRESIGELFF.

This chain joins TRBV19 and TRBJ1-2; the match to TRBD1 covers 7 bases. V trimming: 3 bases; J trimming: 4 bases; junction bases outside the gene matches: 14. There are 17 residues in the CDR3. CDR1 is LNHDA, CDR2 SQIVND, per germline (reference sequence). DNA of the CDR3: TGTGCCAGTAGTATGGAAGGGGGCCTCATGGGGGTCTATGGCTACACCTTC. Its translation: CASSMEGGLMGVYGYTF.

The V and J genes are TRBV6-5 and TRBJ1-4, with D possibly being TRBD1 (5 bases). This CDR3 contains 13 residues. The germline V gene encodes CDR1 MNHEY and CDR2 SVGAGI. Trimming removed 6 bases at V and 7 bases at J, with 12 bases between. CDR3 nucleotide sequence: TGTGCCAGCAGAGGAGGGGTTATTGAAAAACTGTTTTTT. Translating it yields CASRGGVIEKLFF.

The rearrangement uses TRBV5-1 and TRBJ2-7; TRBD2 aligns across 8 bases. The CDR3 runs 15 residues. Germline V gene data show CDR1 as SGHRS and CDR2 as YFSETQ. V lost 1 base and J lost 0; bases outside the gene matches: 3. DNA of the CDR3: TGCGCCAGCAGCTTGTCGAGCGGGAGCTCCTACGAGCAGTACTTC. Translating it yields CASSLSSGSSYEQYF.

The chain is built from TRBV5-6 and TRBJ1-2; D unclear. The CDR3 totals 14 residues. V dropped 1 base and J dropped 1 base, with 8 bases sitting between them. CDR1 and CDR2 from the germline V gene are SGHDT and YYEEEE. CDR3 nucleotides: TGTGCCAGCAGCTTGTATAAGCTTAACTATGGCTACACCTTC. Amino acid sequence: CASSLYKLNYGYTF. The full variable domain, its missing parts supplied by reference TRBV5-6 and TRBJ1-2, is DAGVTQSPTHLIKTRGQQVTLRCSPKSGHDTVSWYQQALGQGPQFIFQYYEEEERQRGNFPDRFSGHQFPNYSSELNVNALLLGDSALYLCASSLYKLNYGYTFGSGTRLTVV.

CDR3 in amino acids: CASRATWMTYEQYF. CDR3 DNA sequence: TGTGCCAGCAGGGCGACATGGATGACCTACGAGCAGTACTTC. The chain joins TRBV2 to TRBJ2-7; D remains unclear. Germline V CDR1 and CDR2: SNHLY, FYNNEI. The V and J ends lost 6 bases and 2 bases respectively, with 14 bases between them. The CDR3 consists of 14 residues.

This clone was detected only a few times. Different DNA sequences within this sample yield the same CDR3. This sequence joins TRBV2 and TRBJ2-7; D possibly corresponds to TRBD2 (6 bases). The germline V and J ends were trimmed by 6 bases and 0 bases, with 12 bases remaining between them. Germline lookup yields CDR1 SNHLY and CDR2 FYNNEI. This CDR3 comprises 14 residues. CDR3 residues: CASSRGMSSYEQYF. CDR3 DNA sequence: TGTGCCAGCAGCCGGGGGATGAGCTCCTACGAGCAGTACTTC. Supplemented by reference TRBV2 and TRBJ2-7, the full variable domain reads EPEVTQTPSHQVTQMGQEVILRCVPISNHLYFYWYRQILGQKVEFLVSFYNNEISEKSEIFDDQFSVERPDGSNFTLKIRSTKLEDSAMYFCASSRGMSSYEQYFGPGTRLTVT.

The chain uses TRBV20-1 and TRBJ1-1, with D unresolved. Germline V CDR1 and CDR2: DFQATT, SNEGSKA (reference sequence). The CDR3 spans 11 residues. Trimming cost V 3 bases and J 0 bases, with 2 bases left between them. The CDR3 DNA is TGCAGTGCTAGCATGAACACTGAAGCTTTCTTT. Protein: CSASMNTEAFF.

The rearrangement uses TRBV19 and TRBJ2-2; 10 nucleotides line up with TRBD2. The CDR3 is 15 amino acids. Unmatched junction bases numbered 5, after V lost 3 bases and J lost 7 bases. CDR1 LNHDA and CDR2 SQIVND come from the germline V gene (reference sequence). In DNA, the CDR3 is TGTGCCAGTAGTATGTCTAGCGGGAGTGGCGGGGAGCTGTTTTTT. It is translated as CASSMSSGSGGELFF.

The J gene is TRBJ2-2, the V gene TRBV7-9, with 9 bases lining up with TRBD2. Germline assignment: CDR1 SEHNR and CDR2 FQNEAQ (reference sequence). The CDR3 loop spans 15 amino acids. The trim removed 6 bases at V and 1 base at J, leaving 3 bases unmatched. CDR3 loop: CASSLTSGNTGELFF. The CDR3 DNA reads TGTGCCAGCAGTTTGACTAGCGGGAACACCGGGGAGCTGTTTTTT.

This clone showed up just once. The V and J genes are TRBV27 and TRBJ1-5; 7 nucleotides line up with TRBD1. The CDR3 has 14 amino acids. Per the germline V gene, CDR1 is MNHEY and CDR2 is SMNVEV (reference sequence). The V and J ends lost 6 bases and 0 bases, in that order; junction bases with no gene match: 2. Here the CDR3 DNA reads TGTGCCAGCAGGGGACAGTATAGCAATCAGCCCCAGCATTTT. Protein: CASRGQYSNQPQHF.

The chain employs TRBV19 and TRBJ2-1, with no clear D. V was pared by 4 bases and J by 0 bases, with 10 bases between. This CDR3 has 15 residues. The V gene's germline CDR1 is LNHDA and CDR2 SQIVND (reference sequence). CDR3 coding DNA: TGTGCCAGTAGTACGCACCTCAGCTCCTACAATGAGCAGTTCTTC. Its protein is CASSTHLSSYNEQFF.

Only a few counts were recorded for this clone. The chain recombines TRBV6-4 with TRBJ1-1; no definite D call. CDR1 is MRHNA, CDR2 SNTAGT, per germline. Trimming shortened V by 11 bases and J by 4 bases, and 17 bases separated the two germline ends. This CDR3 comprises 13 residues. As DNA, the CDR3 is TGTGCCCAGAGCCGGGAGGGTGCCACTGAAGCTTTCTTT. Protein sequence: CAQSREGATEAFF.

The rearrangement links TRBV28 to TRBJ2-5, with D possibly matching TRBD1 (5 bases). Per the germline V gene, CDR1 is MDHEN and CDR2 is SYDVKM. The V end lost 6 bases, the J end lost 5 bases, and 13 bases lay between the germline ends. The CDR3 contains 13 residues. Written as DNA, the CDR3 is TGTGCCAGCAGGGATCAGGGAATGGAGACCCAGTACTTC. As protein: CASRDQGMETQYF.

V usage is TRBV7-9 and J usage is TRBJ2-7; 8 nucleotides align to TRBD2. In germline, CDR1 is SEHNR, CDR2 FQNEAQ (reference sequence). Unmatched junction bases numbered 12, after V lost 2 bases and J lost 6 bases. The CDR3 totals 16 residues. The CDR3 region is CASSLRGGAGAAEQYF. DNA for the CDR3: TGTGCCAGCAGCTTAAGGGGAGGAGCGGGAGCCGCCGAGCAGTACTTC.

V gene TRBV19 combines with J gene TRBJ2-1, with 7 bases fitting TRBD1. CDR1 is LNHDA, CDR2 SQIVND, per germline (reference sequence). The V and J ends lost 3 bases and 15 bases, in that order; junction bases with no gene match: 14. The CDR3 consists of 14 residues. The CDR3: CASSIAVGGQASFF. The DNA of the CDR3 is TGTGCCAGTAGTATCGCGGTGGGTGGACAGGCCTCGTTCTTC.

This clone was seen once. This chain connects TRBV7-9 to TRBJ2-4, with 9 bases fitting TRBD1. CDR3 size: 14 residues. Germline-derived CDR1 and CDR2 are SEHNR and FQNEAQ (reference sequence). With 0 bases clipped from V and 6 bases from J, the junction kept 0 bases outside the gene matches. The CDR3 DNA reads TGTGCCAGCAGCTTAGCGGGACAGGGAAACATTCAGTACTTC. Protein product: CASSLAGQGNIQYF.

CDR3 sequence reads: CAGRTATFEKLFF. CDR3 coding DNA: TGTGCCGGAAGGACAGCAACCTTTGAAAAACTGTTTTTT. This chain uses TRBV2 with TRBJ1-4; a weak D match, TRBD1 (6 bases). This CDR3 is 13 amino acids long. Germline-derived CDR1 and CDR2 are SNHLY and FYNNEI. V was cut by 11 bases and J by 7 bases, with 17 bases left in between.

The chain couples TRBV6-5 to TRBJ1-5; 8 bases are a match to TRBD1. The V and J ends lost 6 bases and 11 bases, in that order; junction bases with no gene match: 12. The CDR3 runs 14 residues. Per germline, CDR1 MNHEY and CDR2 SVGAGI. CDR3 DNA: TGTGCCAGCAGCCCCGGGACAGGAAGCTTGGCCCAGCATTTT. It codes for CASSPGTGSLAQHF.

The J gene is TRBJ1-2, the V gene TRBV2; weak D call: TRBD1 (5 bases). The CDR3 sequence is 15 residues long. The germline V gene has CDR1 SNHLY and CDR2 FYNNEI. V lost 2 bases and J lost 5, with 15 bases in between. DNA of the CDR3: TGTGCCAGCAGTGAAACCGCAGGGTCAGCTTATGGCTACACCTTC. It codes for CASSETAGSAYGYTF.

The V gene is TRBV19, the J gene TRBJ1-1; 8 bases are a match to TRBD1. The CDR3 consists of 15 residues. Germline trimming cut 5 bases from V and 4 bases from J; bases unmatched to any gene: 9. Germline values: CDR1 LNHDA, CDR2 SQIVND (reference sequence). CDR3 protein: CASSPNRGRGTEAFF. CDR3 DNA sequence: TGTGCCAGTAGTCCCAACAGGGGGAGGGGCACTGAAGCTTTCTTT.

The chain links TRBV6-1 to TRBJ2-3; 7 bases match TRBD2. Germline-derived CDR1 and CDR2 are MNHNS and SASEGT. With 1 base clipped from V and 5 bases from J, the junction kept 9 bases outside the gene matches. The CDR3 runs 16 residues. CDR3 region: CASSEGGLYWGDTQYF. The CDR3 DNA sequence: TGTGCCAGCAGTGAAGGGGGACTATACTGGGGAGATACGCAGTATTTT.

The V gene is TRBV28, the J gene TRBJ2-7; weak D call: TRBD1 (6 bases). CDR3 size: 15 residues. Trimming pared 8 bases from V and 2 bases from J, leaving 19 bases between. CDR1 and CDR2 (germline): MDHEN, SYDVKM. The CDR3 protein is CASGEAGESTYEQYF. CDR3 DNA: TGTGCCAGCGGAGAAGCAGGGGAAAGCACCTACGAGCAGTACTTC.

The J gene is TRBJ1-3, the V gene TRBV4-2; perhaps TRBD1 as D (5 bases). The CDR3 runs to 14 residues. The germline V gene encodes CDR1 LGHNA and CDR2 YNFKEQ. The V end lost 0 bases, the J end lost 10 bases, and 13 bases lay between the germline ends. The CDR3 reads CASSQDPRDGTIYF. CDR3 sequence (DNA): TGTGCCAGCAGCCAAGACCCTCGGGACGGTACCATATATTTT.

This sequence joins TRBV5-4 and TRBJ2-5; TRBD1 might be the D (6 bases). V shed 4 bases and J shed 2 bases, with 12 bases lying between them. CDR1 is SGHNT and CDR2 is YYREEE in the germline V gene (reference sequence). The CDR3 runs 14 residues. Here the CDR3 DNA reads TGTGCCAGCAGCACGGACAGAAGACAAGAGACCCAGTACTTC. Translated: CASSTDRRQETQYF.

The chain recombines TRBV2 with TRBJ2-3, with TRBD1 matching over 7 bases. The germline CDR1 and CDR2 sequences are SNHLY and FYNNEI. V trimming: 1 base; J trimming: 5 bases; junction bases outside the gene matches: 9. This CDR3 has 16 residues. The CDR3 loop reads CASSEGGGTMEDTQYF. DNA of the CDR3: TGTGCCAGCAGTGAAGGAGGGGGCACGATGGAAGATACGCAGTATTTT.

The chain recombines TRBV13 with TRBJ2-1; the match to TRBD2 covers 9 bases. V was clipped by 0 bases and J by 6 bases; unmatched bases: 3. CDR3 length: 15 residues. CDR1 is PRHDT and CDR2 is FYEKMQ in the germline V gene (reference sequence). The CDR3 loop reads CASSLGREGGNEQFF. Here the CDR3 DNA reads TGTGCCAGCAGCTTAGGGCGGGAGGGCGGCAATGAGCAGTTCTTC.